This section outlines one TCR beta chain sequence together with its context. Its antigen is still unknown. It has no much larger one-base neighbor in the sample; base qualities were not kept. The CDR3 regions of human TCRbeta chains were analyzed by immunosequencing. The original pipeline was this. TCRs in the repertoires were matched against a reference library of SARS-CoV-2-specific TCRs that had been generated with the MIRA antigen-specificity platform. Breadth meant the fraction of unique TCRs that were SARS-CoV-2-associated, whereas depth meant the fraction of total T cells that were SARS-CoV-2-associated. Using the MIRA data, every spike-specific TCR was mapped to the spike region that the TCR reacted to and assigned to either a CD4 or a CD8 class. Log10-transformed breadth and depth values were compared by one-way ANOVA with Sidak's multiple comparisons tests. TCRdb obtained this table from immuneACCESS and retained in-frame rearrangements with V and J assigned. These tables miss some clones; where compared with another copy, unresolved V genes account for less than half of the shortfall, and the remainder is unexplained. The V and J calls and clone size are taken from that table; D and trimming were inferred from the DNA. This sample gives more than 100,000 clones in total; 91% of them show up just once. The biggest ten clones account for 45% to 55% of the sample.

The germline ends are 10 bases apart after V is trimmed by 4 bases and J by 1 base. The CDR3 sequence holds 14 residues, the cysteine and phenylalanine included. CDR3 DNA only is kept here, 42 bases in frame from base 1. CDR1 LNHDA and CDR2 SQIVND were looked up in the germline V gene (reference sequence). The time point label, read with the paper, signifies: baseline before first vaccination. Samples from vaccinated people were obtained from the UK trials COV001 and COV002, which included a single-blind randomized controlled phase 2/3 trial of AZD1222 (ChAdOx1 nCoV-19) in healthy adults. Trial participant PBMC samples were collected at day 0 and day 28 after the second dose for TCRbeta chain sequencing. The data originate from a study of T cell responses to AZD1222 COVID-19 vaccine (dated by TCRdb to the early 2020s). The study in broad terms: AZD1222 recipients whose second dose came at about 4 weeks and those whose second dose came at about 12 weeks were combined into one group, since spike-specific TCR depth and breadth did not differ between the two schedules. A total of 233 trial participants underwent TCR sequencing, of whom 200 to 220 had received two doses of AZD1222 and 26 had received two doses of the MenACWY control vaccine. Trial participants were enrolled by age into subgroups of 18-55, 56-69 and 70-plus years, and around 150, 29 and 61 TCR-sequenced participants, respectively, were included in these subgroups. What the study reported, not specific to this receptor: Most participants were white British and females outnumbered males, and the authors suggested that clonal diversity may have been underestimated. Vaccine-associated CD4 TCRs spanned the whole spike protein, with dominant responses in regions 160-218 and 743-854. Because no day 14 peak-response samples were available, repertoires were characterized only after the peak T cell response. Epitopes outside the regions mutated in the B.1.351 and B.1.1.7 variants were reportedly recognized by nearly half of the unique spike-specific TCRs. In the small 56-69-year group, the increase in depth fell short of significance, most likely because of low power. Conclusions about previously exposed vaccinees are limited because only a handful of AZD1222 recipients were SARS-CoV-2 seropositive at baseline. Spike-specific TCR breadth and depth rose significantly after two AZD1222 doses compared with day 0 and with MenACWY recipients.

This TCR derives from an adult in good health. In this chain, TRBV19 is recombined with TRBJ2-5, and perhaps TRBD1 as D gene, on 6 matching bases. The sample in question was peripheral blood, obtained on day 0 of AZD1222 vaccination. The CDR3 region has the sequence CASSTTGFQETQYF. The nucleotide sequence is given as TGTGCCAGTAGTACGACAGGCTTCCAAGAGACCCAGTACTTC.